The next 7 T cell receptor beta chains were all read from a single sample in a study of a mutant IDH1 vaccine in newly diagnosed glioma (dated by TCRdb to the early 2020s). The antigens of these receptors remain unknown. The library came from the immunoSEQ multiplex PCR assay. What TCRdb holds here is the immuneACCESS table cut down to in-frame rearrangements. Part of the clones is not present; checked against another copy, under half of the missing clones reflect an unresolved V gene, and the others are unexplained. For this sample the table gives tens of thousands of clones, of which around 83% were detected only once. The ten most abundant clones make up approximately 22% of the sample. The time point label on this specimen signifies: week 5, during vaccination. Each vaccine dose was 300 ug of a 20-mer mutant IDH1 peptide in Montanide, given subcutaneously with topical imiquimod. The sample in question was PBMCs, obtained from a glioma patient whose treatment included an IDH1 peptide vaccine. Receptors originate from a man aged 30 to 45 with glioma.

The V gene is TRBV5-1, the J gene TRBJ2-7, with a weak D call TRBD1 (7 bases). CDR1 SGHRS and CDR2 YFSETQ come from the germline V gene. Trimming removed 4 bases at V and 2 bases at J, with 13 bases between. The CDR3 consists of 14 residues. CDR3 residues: CASSPGGQTYEQYF. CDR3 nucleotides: TGCGCCAGCAGCCCCGGGGGACAGACCTACGAGCAGTACTTC.

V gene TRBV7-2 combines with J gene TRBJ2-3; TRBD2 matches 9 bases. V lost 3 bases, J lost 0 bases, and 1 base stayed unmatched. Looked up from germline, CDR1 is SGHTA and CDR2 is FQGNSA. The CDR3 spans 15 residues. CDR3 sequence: CASSFGTSSTDTQYF. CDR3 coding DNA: TGTGCCAGCAGCTTCGGGACTAGCAGCACAGATACGCAGTATTTT.

As DNA, the CDR3 is TGTGCCAGTAGTGGGCAGCGCCGCGGGGGCTACACCTTC. Translation gives CASSGQRRGGYTF. The V gene is TRBV19, the J gene TRBJ1-2; unclear D gene. Germline CDR1 is LNHDA and CDR2 is SQIVND (reference sequence). Trimming shortened V by 5 bases and J by 8 bases, and 15 bases separated the two germline ends. The CDR3 spans 13 residues.

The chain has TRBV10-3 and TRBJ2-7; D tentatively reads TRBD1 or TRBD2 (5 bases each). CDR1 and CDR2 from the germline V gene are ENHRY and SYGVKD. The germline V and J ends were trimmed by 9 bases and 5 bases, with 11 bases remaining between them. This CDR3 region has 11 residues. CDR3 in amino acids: CAMGPRDEQYF. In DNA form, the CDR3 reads TGTGCCATGGGACCGCGTGACGAGCAGTACTTC.

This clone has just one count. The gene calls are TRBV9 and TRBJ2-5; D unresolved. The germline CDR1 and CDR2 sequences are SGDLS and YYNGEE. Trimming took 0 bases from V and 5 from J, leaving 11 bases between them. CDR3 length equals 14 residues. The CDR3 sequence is CASSVESRHETQYF. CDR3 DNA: TGTGCCAGCAGCGTAGAGTCTAGGCACGAGACCCAGTACTTC. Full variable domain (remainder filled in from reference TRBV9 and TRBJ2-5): DSGVTQTPKHLITATGQRVTLRCSPRSGDLSVYWYQQSLDQGLQFLIQYYNGEERAKGNILERFSAQQFPDLHSELNLSSLELGDSALYFCASSVESRHETQYFGPGTRLLVL.

The chain's CDR3 is CASSTGRRAILNTGELFF. CDR3 sequence (DNA): TGTGCCAGCAGCACTGGACGCCGGGCCATATTAAACACCGGGGAGCTGTTTTTT. The rearrangement joins TRBV7-7 to TRBJ2-2; D ambiguous. The V end lost 5 bases, the J end lost 2 bases, and 21 bases lay between the germline ends. Germline values: CDR1 SSHAT, CDR2 FNYEAQ (reference sequence). This CDR3 spans 18 amino acids.

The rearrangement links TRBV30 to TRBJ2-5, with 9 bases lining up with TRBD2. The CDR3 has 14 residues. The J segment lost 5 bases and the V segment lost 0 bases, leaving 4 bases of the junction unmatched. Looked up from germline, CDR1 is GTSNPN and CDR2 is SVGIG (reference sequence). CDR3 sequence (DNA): TGTGCCTGGAGTGTACGGGCGGGAGGGGAGACCCAGTACTTC. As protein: CAWSVRAGGETQYF.